This T cell receptor beta chain is from a study of immune characteristics of hereditary and idiopathic chronic pancreatitis. Notes on the research overall: The study profiled local pancreatic immune cells and TCRbeta repertoires in hereditary and idiopathic chronic pancreatitis compared with control organ donor pancreases. TCRbeta sequencing covered 5 control pancreases, seven or eight hereditary chronic pancreatitis pancreases and about six idiopathic chronic pancreatitis pancreases. The gDNA-based approach was selected because minimal in vitro experimental manipulation of pancreas-infiltrating T cells was involved. The research as a whole found: Patient tissue was available only at the time of TPIAT, so disease duration differences may have influenced immune findings. Differences in Vbeta-Jbeta gene family usage, including TRBV10, TRBV19, TRBV23 and TRBV5, were found between hereditary and idiopathic chronic pancreatitis. Chronic pancreatitis caused by alcohol use was excluded from the study. Numbers of productive TCR rearrangements correlated positively with disease severity scores among more than 10 chronic pancreatitis patients. Compared with controls, TCRbeta repertoire diversity was significantly higher and clonality was lower in both chronic pancreatitis groups.

V is pared back by 0 bases and J by 8 bases, with 20 bases lying between the germline termini. The CDR3 contains 17 residues, cysteine and phenylalanine counted. The sequence is cut down to CDR3 DNA, 51 bases in frame from base 1. Sequences SGHDN (CDR1) and FVKESK (CDR2) are obtained from the germline V gene. Pancreas tissue with chronic pancreatitis was obtained from patients having total pancreatectomy with islet autotransplantation (TPIAT). The chronic pancreatitis patients who were included had no known history of diabetes. For TCRbeta sequencing, genomic DNA was pulled straight from bulk pancreas tissue, skipping any T cell sorting. Idiopathic chronic pancreatitis patients had no particular identified cause of disease. At two US centers, pancreas tissues from patients and organ donors were collected on a consecutive basis. Regarding this clone: The specificity of this receptor is unknown. The record has no base qualities; no much larger clone is one base away.

Libraries were made using the immunoSEQ multiplex PCR assay. The TCRbeta CDR3 region and neighboring sequences were amplified from pancreatic genomic DNA and then sequenced. The paper's processing steps were these. Productive clonality and productive rearrangement counts were measured along with repertoire diversity, which was expressed as a mean normalized Shannon-Wiener index. Control and chronic pancreatitis repertoire metrics were compared with the nonparametric Mann-Whitney U test. A clonotype counted as shared when its CDR3beta sequence had identical amino acid composition and length across subjects. Drawn from immuneACCESS, this table holds only the in-frame rearrangements with V and J called that TCRdb kept. Clones are partly lost; checked studies trace under half to an unresolved V gene and leave the rest unexplained. The DNA gave D and trimming, while V, J and clone size come from that table. Counted in this sample were about 9,400 clones; about four fifths of them appeared once. Approximately 15% of the sample rests with the top ten.

The chain is encoded by TRBV14 joined to TRBJ1-3; a tentative D match to TRBD1 spans 5 bases. The sequencing sample was made of pancreas tissue with idiopathic chronic pancreatitis. This specimen's cell subset or site label, interpreted: chronic pancreatitis without an identified cause. The receptor was derived from a human donor with chronic pancreatitis. The CDR3: CASSQDAFGGVRYTIYF. The base sequence is TGTGCCAGCAGCCAAGATGCGTTTGGAGGGGTACGGTACACCATATATTTT.